A selection of T cell receptor beta chains follows, all from one sample in a study of control samples from healthy donors and cancer patients. The table came from immunoSEQ multiplex PCR; TCRdb's copy has only in-frame clones and leaves some out. The table records about 120,000 clones, approximately 89% of them present only once. Sequenced: blood. The receptors derive from a young woman in good health. Each CDR3 is given with its conserved first and last residue. Each record gives: J gene, V gene, CDR3 protein.

TRBJ2-1 | TRBV14 | CASSLTGQSYNEQFF
TRBJ2-7 | TRBV7-6 | CASSSQREQYF
TRBJ2-3 | TRBV7-8 | CASSLGSTDTQYF
TRBJ2-2 | TRBV5-1 | CASRLMVTGELFF
TRBJ1-1 | TRBV29-1 | CSVEAVDRQAFF
TRBJ1-6 | TRBV2 | CASNRNRASNSPLHF
TRBJ1-1 | TRBV29-1 | CSVRNSEAFF
TRBJ1-2 | TRBV3-1/TRBV3-2 | CASSQEGVYGYTF
TRBJ1-1 | TRBV19 | CASSIDHPGTEAFF
TRBJ2-1 | TRBV7-9 | CASIIIAGGRNNEQFF
TRBJ1-1 | TRBV19 | CASNTGTREAFF
TRBJ1-1 | TRBV10-3 | CASARPGATEAFF
TRBJ2-1 | TRBV4-3 | CASSQDTGTGLYNEQFF